This TCR beta chain came from a study of cytomegalovirus exposure and HLA in healthy donors. The study, taken as a whole, reports: Productive status was seen about 87% or about 30% of the time for most TCR beta V segments in an earlier analysis.

CDR3 size: 15 residues. The ends lost 5 bases at V and 5 bases at J; junction bases unmatched: 13. CDR1 SQVTM and CDR2 ANQGSEA come from the germline V gene. As for this clone: The antigen remains undetermined.

Researchers ran the PCR with 60 Vbeta and 13 Jbeta primers. Profiling relied on immunoSEQ multiplex PCR, and the TCRdb table lists in-frame clones only, not all of them. This table lists about 130,000 clones. V and J are TRBV29-1 and TRBJ2-3, with TRBD2 identical over 7 bases. The specimen was PBMCs. This TCR was recovered from a woman in her 40s in good health and CMV-seropositive. The CDR3 loop reads CSVRAAGILGDTQYF. The CDR3 DNA follows: TGCAGCGTTCGGGCAGCGGGGATCCTGGGAGATACGCAGTATTTT.